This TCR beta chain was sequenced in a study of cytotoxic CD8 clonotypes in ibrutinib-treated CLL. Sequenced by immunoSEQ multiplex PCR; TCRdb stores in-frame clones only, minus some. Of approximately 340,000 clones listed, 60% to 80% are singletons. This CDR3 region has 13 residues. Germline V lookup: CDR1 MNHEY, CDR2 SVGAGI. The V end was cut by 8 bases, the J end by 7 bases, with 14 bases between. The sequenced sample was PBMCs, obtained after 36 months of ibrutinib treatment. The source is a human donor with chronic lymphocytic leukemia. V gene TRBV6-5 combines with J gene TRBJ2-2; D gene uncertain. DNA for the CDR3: TGTGCCAGCCGCCTCGGCGCCATCGGGGAGCTGTTTTTT. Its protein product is CASRLGAIGELFF.